Presented here are 27 T cell receptor beta chains from one specimen sequenced in a study of cytomegalovirus exposure and HLA in healthy donors. PCR was performed using 60 Vbeta and 13 Jbeta primers. TCRdb keeps only in-frame clones here, not all; method: immunoSEQ multiplex PCR. Altogether under 200,000 clones are present, roughly 80% being singletons, with the ten largest covering around 9.1%. Sequenced: PBMCs. All receptors come from a male donor in good health and CMV-seropositive.

The rearrangement joins TRBV7-2 to TRBJ2-7; TRBD1 matches 8 bases. Looked up from germline, CDR1 is SGHTA and CDR2 is FQGNSA. This CDR3 contains 15 residues. V dropped 5 bases and J dropped 5; count of bases not matched to a gene: 11. CDR3 bases: TGTGCCAGCAGCCAGGGGGCGGACAGGAGGAACGAGCAGTACTTC. Protein product: CASSQGADRRNEQYF.

The chain carries TRBV4-1 and TRBJ1-2; no firm D call. The CDR3 spans 14 residues. V was trimmed by 5 bases and J by 4 bases, leaving 14 bases between them. The V gene's germline CDR1 is MGHRA and CDR2 YSYEKL. CDR3 coding DNA: TGCGCCAGCAGCTACCCCGGGAGTGTCTATGGCTACACCTTC. It translates to CASSYPGSVYGYTF.

This rearrangement joins TRBV7-2 to TRBJ2-1, with D possibly TRBD2 on 7 matching bases. Trimming shortened V by 0 bases and J by 4 bases, and 13 bases separated the two germline ends. Germline-derived CDR1 and CDR2 are SGHTA and FQGNSA. This CDR3 has 16 residues. The CDR3 nucleotides are TGTGCCAGCAGCTTAGCCGGGGGCGGGGGTTACAATGAGCAGTTCTTC. Translation gives CASSLAGGGGYNEQFF.

V gene TRBV5-1 combines with J gene TRBJ1-1; 8 nucleotides align to TRBD1. Germline V lookup: CDR1 SGHRS, CDR2 YFSETQ. V trimming: 4 bases; J trimming: 3 bases; junction bases outside the gene matches: 11. This CDR3 has 16 amino acids. This CDR3 is CASSLWSGGAYTEAFF. CDR3 sequence (DNA): TGCGCCAGCAGCCTGTGGTCAGGGGGCGCATACACTGAAGCTTTCTTT.

The chain couples TRBV11-2 to TRBJ2-1; tentative D call: TRBD1 (5 bases). The V end lost 4 bases, the J end lost 12 bases, and 16 bases lay between the germline ends. Per germline, CDR1 SGHAT and CDR2 FQNNGV. The CDR3 length is 13 residues. The CDR3 DNA is TGTGCCAGCAGCTCAGGGAATGTCAATATGCAGTTCTTC. As protein: CASSSGNVNMQFF.

The CDR3 loop is CASSPGQGGEKLFF. In DNA form, the CDR3 reads TGTGCCAGCAGTCCTGGACAGGGCGGGGAAAAACTGTTTTTT. V is TRBV7-8 and J is TRBJ1-4; 8 bases map to TRBD1. V shed 6 bases, J shed 8 bases, and the junction held 8 bases outside the gene matches. Germline assignment: CDR1 SGHVS and CDR2 FQNEAQ. CDR3 length: 14 residues.

The rearrangement uses TRBV10-1 and TRBJ2-7, with 8 nucleotides matching TRBD1. The ends lost 3 bases at V and 5 bases at J; junction bases unmatched: 9. The CDR3 runs 15 residues. Germline V lookup: CDR1 WNHNN, CDR2 SYGVQD (reference sequence). CDR3 amino acids: CASSDRTGIGDEQYF. The CDR3 DNA sequence: TGCGCCAGCAGTGACCGGACAGGGATTGGCGACGAGCAGTACTTC.

V usage is TRBV11-2 and J usage is TRBJ2-1; 10 nucleotides align to TRBD2. V shed 1 base and J 8 bases; nucleotides not matched to a gene: 2. The germline gives CDR1 SGHAT, CDR2 FQNNGV. This CDR3 has 14 amino acids. In nucleotides, the CDR3 is TGTGCCAGCAGCTTAGTAGCGGGGGGCGATGAGCAGTTCTTC. Translating it yields CASSLVAGGDEQFF.

This rearrangement joins TRBV14 to TRBJ2-2; possibly TRBD1 for D (6 bases). The CDR3 is 15 residues long. Germline CDR1 SGHDN, CDR2 FVKESK. V gave up 4 bases and J gave up 7 bases, with 16 bases separating them. CDR3 nucleotide sequence: TGTGCCAGCAGCCCCCAATTCGGGACAATCGGGGAGCTGTTTTTT. This gives the protein CASSPQFGTIGELFF.

CDR3 sequence (DNA): TGTGCCAGCAAATTCCCATCGGGGGGAAACAATGAGCAGTTCTTC. This sequence encodes CASKFPSGGNNEQFF. This chain connects TRBV7-2 to TRBJ2-1; 7 bases line up with TRBD2. There are 15 residues in the CDR3. Germline V lookup: CDR1 SGHTA, CDR2 FQGNSA. After removal of 7 bases from V and 5 bases from J, the junction contained 11 bases not matched to a gene. Full variable domain (remainder filled in from reference TRBV7-2 and TRBJ2-1): GAGVSQSPSNKVTEKGKDVELRCDPISGHTALYWYRQSLGQGLEFLIYFQGNSAPDKSGLPSDRFSAERTGGSVSTLTIQRTQQEDSAVYLCASKFPSGGNNEQFFGPGTRLTVL.

The chain combines TRBV19 with TRBJ2-5; D perhaps matches TRBD2 (6 bases). The V gene lost 3 bases and the J gene lost 10 bases, with 15 bases spanning the gap. This CDR3 region has 13 residues. Looked up from germline, CDR1 is LNHDA and CDR2 is SQIVND (reference sequence). CDR3 bases: TGTGCCAGTAGTATGACCGGTCCCGGGGGCCAGTACTTC. Translation gives CASSMTGPGGQYF.

The CDR3 spells CAIRPGLAGGQADTQYF. For the CDR3, the DNA is TGTGCCATCCGACCGGGACTAGCGGGGGGGCAGGCAGATACGCAGTATTTT. V gene TRBV10-3 combines with J gene TRBJ2-3; 16 bases are a match to TRBD2. The trim removed 8 bases at V and 4 bases at J, leaving 9 bases unmatched. Germline-derived CDR1 and CDR2 are ENHRY and SYGVKD. The CDR3 loop spans 17 amino acids.

This rearrangement joins TRBV2 to TRBJ1-6; TRBD1 matches at 9 bases. The length of the CDR3 is 17 residues. The J segment lost 6 bases and the V segment lost 7 bases, leaving 13 bases of the junction unmatched. Germline CDR1 SNHLY, CDR2 FYNNEI. In DNA form, the CDR3 reads TGTGCCAGCAAGAAAACGGACAGGGGTCTAGGTAATTCACCCCTCCACTTT. This sequence encodes CASKKTDRGLGNSPLHF.

The chain uses TRBV29-1 and TRBJ2-1; 10 bases are shared with TRBD2. From germline, CDR1 is SQVTM and CDR2 ANQGSEA. The CDR3 is 17 amino acids. Germline trimming cut 7 bases from V and 0 bases from J; bases unmatched to any gene: 12. Here the CDR3 reads CSAARAGGVSSYNEQFF. The CDR3 nucleotides are TGCAGCGCGGCAAGAGCGGGAGGGGTAAGCTCCTACAATGAGCAGTTCTTC.

This clone has only one observation. The junction departs from germline at one end; a sequencing error may be responsible. J is TRBJ2-6 and V is TRBV29-1; D might be TRBD1 (6 bases). The CDR3 loop spans 14 amino acids. Germline lookup yields CDR1 SQVTM and CDR2 ANQGSEA. CDR3 in amino acids: CSVQGLFGANGLTF. The DNA of the CDR3 is TGCAGCGTACAGGGCCTCTTTGGGGCCAACGGCCTGACTTTC.

This clone occurred a few times. The chain joins TRBV13 to TRBJ1-3; 7 nucleotides agree with TRBD1. The CDR3 has 14 amino acids. Germline loops: CDR1 PRHDT, CDR2 FYEKMQ (reference sequence). V lost 3 bases, J lost 2 bases, and 1 base stayed unmatched. DNA of the CDR3: TGTGCCAGCAGCTTGACAGGGACTGGAAACACCATATATTTT. Translated, it gives CASSLTGTGNTIYF. Filled out from reference TRBV13 and TRBJ1-3, the complete variable domain reads AAGVIQSPRHLIKEKRETATLKCYPIPRHDTVYWYQQGPGQDPQFLISFYEKMQSDKGSIPDRFSAQQFSDYHSELNMSSLELGDSALYFCASSLTGTGNTIYFGEGSWLTVV.

This chain uses TRBV28 with TRBJ2-4, with a tentative D call TRBD1 (5 bases). The V end lost 3 bases, the J end lost 5 bases, and 5 bases lay between the germline ends. CDR3 size: 12 residues. The germline gives CDR1 MDHEN, CDR2 SYDVKM. CDR3 sequence: CASSLGQNIQYF. The DNA of the CDR3 is TGTGCCAGCAGTTTGGGGCAAAACATTCAGTACTTC.

The CDR3 bases are TGTGCCAGCAGTTTAACCTTCGACAGGGCTTATGGCTACACCTTC. Protein product: CASSLTFDRAYGYTF. The rearrangement uses TRBV27 and TRBJ1-2; 7 nucleotides match TRBD1. The V segment lost 2 bases and the J segment 5 bases; nucleotides outside the gene matches: 8. CDR3 length equals 15 residues. CDR1 and CDR2 (germline): MNHEY, SMNVEV (reference sequence).

The genes are TRBV27 and TRBJ2-2, with 9 nucleotides matching TRBD1. CDR1 and CDR2 (germline): MNHEY, SMNVEV (reference sequence). This CDR3 has 15 amino acids. Losses at the gene ends were 1 base for V and 6 bases for J; bases not matched to a gene: 3. DNA for the CDR3: TGTGCCAGCAGTTTATGGGACAGGGTCGCCGGGGAGCTGTTTTTT. Translation: CASSLWDRVAGELFF.

The rearrangement joins TRBV18 to TRBJ1-5, with D maybe TRBD1 (6 bases). V lost 6 bases and J 4 bases, leaving 19 bases between the germline ends. Germline V gene lookup returns CDR1 KGHSH and CDR2 LQKENI. The CDR3 runs to 16 residues. Here the CDR3 reads CASSPVGGGTNQPQHF. CDR3 in DNA: TGTGCCAGCTCTCCGGTTGGCGGGGGGACAAATCAGCCCCAGCATTTT.

V and J are TRBV16 and TRBJ2-7, with D perhaps matching TRBD1 (6 bases). CDR1 and CDR2 from the germline V gene are KGHSY and FQNENV. Trimming took off 0 bases at V and 2 bases at J, with 23 bases between the two ends. The CDR3 covers 19 residues. The CDR3 nucleotides are TGTGCCAGCAGCCAATCGGCGAGGGTCTCAGACAGGAACGCCTACGAGCAGTACTTC. Protein sequence: CASSQSARVSDRNAYEQYF.

The chain employs TRBV11-2 and TRBJ1-1; D is unclear. V was trimmed by 1 base and J by 11 bases, leaving 20 bases between them. Germline CDR1 and CDR2: SGHAT and FQNNGV. CDR3 length equals 15 residues. CDR3 in amino acids: CASSLGSWQASLAFF. The CDR3 nucleotides are TGTGCCAGCAGCTTAGGATCATGGCAGGCGAGTCTTGCTTTCTTT.

This rearrangement joins TRBV7-2 to TRBJ1-3, with D hard to call. Germline V gene data show CDR1 as SGHTA and CDR2 as FQGNSA. This CDR3 has 15 residues. The V and J ends lost 1 base and 0 bases respectively, with 7 bases between them. CDR3 nucleotide sequence: TGTGCCAGCAGCTTAGGCCGGGACTCTGGAAACACCATATATTTT. It yields the protein CASSLGRDSGNTIYF. Full variable domain (outside the CDR3, taken from reference TRBV7-2 and TRBJ1-3): GAGVSQSPSNKVTEKGKDVELRCDPISGHTALYWYRQSLGQGLEFLIYFQGNSAPDKSGLPSDRFSAERTGGSVSTLTIQRTQQEDSAVYLCASSLGRDSGNTIYFGEGSWLTVV.

The chain is built from TRBV10-3 and TRBJ2-1, with D possibly TRBD2 on 6 matching bases. The germline V gene encodes CDR1 ENHRY and CDR2 SYGVKD. Trimming took 0 bases from V and 9 from J, leaving 12 bases between them. This CDR3 comprises 14 residues. In DNA form, the CDR3 reads TGTGCCATCAGTGAGTCGGAGGGCCAGGGTGAGCAGTTCTTC. Translation: CAISESEGQGEQFF.

The V call is TRBV5-1, the J call TRBJ1-1; no clear D. The germline V gene has CDR1 SGHRS and CDR2 YFSETQ. The V end lost 0 bases, the J end lost 0 bases, and 6 bases lay between the germline ends. The CDR3 runs to 14 residues. The CDR3 DNA reads as TGCGCCAGCAGCTTGGCGGTAATGAACACTGAAGCTTTCTTT. Amino acids: CASSLAVMNTEAFF. The full variable domain, completed using reference TRBV5-1 and TRBJ1-1, is KAGVTQTPRYLIKTRGQQVTLSCSPISGHRSVSWYQQTPGQGLQFLFEYFSETQRNKGNFPGRFSGRQFSNSRSEMNVSTLELGDSALYLCASSLAVMNTEAFFGQGTRLTVV.

The V call is TRBV5-1, the J call TRBJ2-3, with 10 bases identical to TRBD2. The V gene end was trimmed by 3 bases and the J gene end by 6 bases; junction bases not matched to a gene: 13. Germline CDR1 and CDR2: SGHRS and YFSETQ. This CDR3 is 17 amino acids long. The CDR3 region has the DNA TGCGCCAGCAGCTCATCGGCTAGCGGGAGCTCTGGGGATACGCAGTATTTT. Its protein product is CASSSSASGSSGDTQYF.

The rearrangement uses TRBV30 and TRBJ2-1; 10 positions agree with TRBD2. V trimming: 1 base; J trimming: 5 bases; junction bases outside the gene matches: 17. CDR3 length: 19 amino acids. Germline lookup yields CDR1 GTSNPN and CDR2 SVGIG (reference sequence). CDR3 bases: TGTGCCTGGAGTGGGGACTCGCCTAGTAGAGCGGGAGGGAACAATGAGCAGTTCTTC. Translation gives CAWSGDSPSRAGGNNEQFF.